This entry lists 23 T cell receptor beta chains sequenced from one sample in a study of control samples from healthy donors and cancer patients. Profiling relied on immunoSEQ multiplex PCR, and the TCRdb table lists in-frame clones only, not all of them. This sample has approximately 120,000 clones, with roughly 90% found just once. Sequencing input: blood. The receptor source for this set is a woman in her forties or fifties in good health.

The chain carries TRBV7-2 and TRBJ2-1; 8 bases match TRBD1. The CDR3 consists of 15 residues. Germline CDR1 reads SGHTA; CDR2 reads FQGNSA. V lost 5 bases to trimming and J lost 0 bases; unmatched junction nucleotides: 3. Here the CDR3 reads CASSPDRGSYNEQFF. The CDR3 coding sequence is TGTGCCAGCAGCCCTGACAGGGGCTCCTACAATGAGCAGTTCTTC.

The rearrangement uses TRBV4-1 and TRBJ2-1; 9 bases match TRBD2. This CDR3 is built from 17 residues. Losses at the gene ends were 1 base for V and 5 bases for J; bases not matched to a gene: 9. CDR1 is MGHRA and CDR2 is YSYEKL in the germline V gene. The CDR3 loop reads CASSQVKVAGADNEQFF. CDR3 in DNA: TGCGCCAGCAGCCAAGTTAAGGTAGCGGGGGCCGACAATGAGCAGTTCTTC.

The chain couples TRBV5-4 to TRBJ1-1, with D possibly matching TRBD1 (5 bases). V shed 0 bases and J shed 1 base, with 13 bases lying between them. Germline lookup yields CDR1 SGHNT and CDR2 YYREEE (reference sequence). The CDR3 length is 16 residues. CDR3 loop: CASSLGIGAQNTEAFF. The CDR3 nucleotides read TGTGCCAGCAGCTTGGGAATAGGGGCCCAGAACACTGAAGCTTTCTTT.

J is TRBJ1-1 and V is TRBV9, with 7 bases identical to TRBD1. CDR3 size: 13 residues. The germline V gene encodes CDR1 SGDLS and CDR2 YYNGEE. Trimming took 5 bases from V and 8 from J; bases not matched to a gene: 9. The CDR3, as DNA: TGTGCCAGCAGTCGTAGGGGGCAGGAGGAAGCTTTCTTT. Its protein product is CASSRRGQEEAFF. Full variable domain (rest looked up from reference TRBV9 and TRBJ1-1): DSGVTQTPKHLITATGQRVTLRCSPRSGDLSVYWYQQSLDQGLQFLIQYYNGEERAKGNILERFSAQQFPDLHSELNLSSLELGDSALYFCASSRRGQEEAFFGQGTRLTVV.

The chain has TRBV19 and TRBJ2-3; 8 bases line up with TRBD1. Germline assignment: CDR1 LNHDA and CDR2 SQIVND (reference sequence). V shed 4 bases, J shed 6 bases, and the junction held 9 bases outside the gene matches. The CDR3 runs to 15 residues. The CDR3 loop reads CASSSPGQGADTQYF. In nucleotides, the CDR3 is TGTGCCAGTAGTAGCCCCGGACAGGGCGCCGATACGCAGTATTTT.

The chain carries TRBV15 and TRBJ1-6; TRBD1 might be the D (5 bases). V was shortened by 3 bases and J by 7 bases, with 10 bases between the two germline ends. The CDR3 runs 14 residues. Per the germline V gene, CDR1 is LNHNV and CDR2 is YYDKDF (reference sequence). CDR3 nucleotide sequence: TGTGCCACCAGCAGGTTAGGGGTAAATTCACCCCTCCACTTT. Encoded protein: CATSRLGVNSPLHF.

The chain links TRBV7-3 to TRBJ2-1; 8 bases fit TRBD2. The CDR3 has 17 amino acids. The germline V gene has CDR1 SGHTA and CDR2 FQGTGA. Trimming cost V 1 base and J 2 bases; bases outside gene matches: 7. For the CDR3, the DNA is TGTGCCAGCAGCTTAAGAAGCGGGAGAAGGACCTACAATGAGCAGTTCTTC. This codes for CASSLRSGRRTYNEQFF.

The rearrangement links TRBV10-2 to TRBJ2-2; D is perhaps TRBD2 (6 bases). The V gene lost 9 bases and the J gene lost 0 bases, with 17 bases spanning the gap. CDR1 is WSHSY and CDR2 is SAAADI in the germline V gene. The length of the CDR3 is 16 residues. The CDR3 DNA is TGCGCCAGTCCCGAGGCTAGCGATACGAACACCGGGGAGCTGTTTTTT. Its translation is CASPEASDTNTGELFF.

This sequence joins TRBV19 and TRBJ1-5; possibly TRBD1 for D (5 bases). From germline, CDR1 is LNHDA and CDR2 SQIVND (reference sequence). V was clipped by 7 bases and J by 6 bases, with 10 bases between them. The CDR3 extends over 12 amino acids. CDR3 in DNA: TGTGCCAGTACCCAGGGACGTCAGCCCCAGCATTTT. Translated: CASTQGRQPQHF. The entire variable domain, with the rest obtained from reference TRBV19 and TRBJ1-5, is as follows: DGGITQSPKYLFRKEGQNVTLSCEQNLNHDAMYWYRQDPGQGLRLIYYSQIVNDFQKGDIAEGYSVSREKKESFPLTVTSAQKNPTAFYLCASTQGRQPQHFGDGTRLSIL.

The rearrangement uses TRBV10-3 and TRBJ1-6, with D tentatively TRBD1 (5 bases). V shed 4 bases and J shed 3 bases, with 13 bases lying between them. The CDR3 covers 16 residues. Per germline, CDR1 ENHRY and CDR2 SYGVKD. The CDR3 sequence: CAISVGADHYNSPLHF. The CDR3 coding sequence is TGTGCCATCAGTGTTGGGGCAGATCACTATAATTCACCCCTCCACTTT.

The CDR3 protein is CASSSGTGSWETQYF. Here the CDR3 DNA reads TGTGCCAGCAGCTCCGGGACAGGGTCATGGGAGACCCAGTACTTC. V is TRBV5-4 and J is TRBJ2-5; 9 bases are a match to TRBD1. CDR3 size: 15 residues. V dropped 3 bases and J dropped 5; count of bases not matched to a gene: 8. Germline V CDR1 and CDR2: SGHNT, YYREEE (reference sequence). The entire variable domain, with the rest obtained from reference TRBV5-4 and TRBJ2-5, is as follows: ETGVTQSPTHLIKTRGQQVTLRCSSQSGHNTVSWYQQALGQGPQFIFQYYREEENGRGNFPPRFSGLQFPNYSSELNVNALELDDSALYLCASSSGTGSWETQYFGPGTRLLVL.

The CDR3 loop is CASSLVQTPNYGYTF. The CDR3, as DNA: TGTGCCAGCAGCTTAGTACAGACACCTAACTATGGCTACACCTTC. This chain links TRBV7-9 with TRBJ1-2; D unclear. The V end was cut by 1 base, the J end by 0 bases, with 9 bases between. CDR3 length: 15 amino acids. In germline, CDR1 is SEHNR, CDR2 FQNEAQ (reference sequence).

The chain's CDR3 is CASSFRFERGDTQYF. CDR3 DNA: TGTGCCAGCAGTTTCCGGTTTGAGAGAGGGGATACGCAGTATTTT. The V and J genes are TRBV6-2 or TRBV6-3 and TRBJ2-3; TRBD2 is a possible D gene (5 bases). This CDR3 region has 15 residues. V was clipped by 4 bases and J by 6 bases, with 17 bases between them. Looked up from germline, CDR1 is MNHEY and CDR2 is SVGEGT.

The chain uses TRBV10-1 and TRBJ2-3, with a possible D match to TRBD2 (6 bases). V was clipped by 2 bases and J by 0 bases, with 9 bases between them. CDR3 length: 15 amino acids. Germline V gene sequence: CDR1 WNHNN, CDR2 SYGVQD (reference sequence). CDR3 sequence: CASSEVGGSTDTQYF. The CDR3 DNA reads as TGCGCCAGCAGTGAGGTCGGGGGAAGCACAGATACGCAGTATTTT.

The V call is TRBV5-4, the J call TRBJ2-6; possible D gene TRBD1, 6 bases. Trimming took 3 bases from V and 0 from J, leaving 16 bases between them. CDR3 length equals 18 residues. Germline V gene data show CDR1 as SGHNT and CDR2 as YYREEE (reference sequence). DNA for the CDR3: TGTGCCAGCAGCTGGGCCAGGGGATCCCGCTCTGGGGCCAACGTCCTGACTTTC. Translated: CASSWARGSRSGANVLTF.

The chain links TRBV12-3 or TRBV12-4 to TRBJ1-1, with 7 bases fitting TRBD1. The CDR3 contains 13 residues. The V gene end was trimmed by 7 bases and the J gene end by 4 bases; junction bases not matched to a gene: 6. CDR3 loop: CASNLDRTTEAFF. CDR3 nucleotide sequence: TGTGCCAGCAACTTGGACAGGACCACTGAAGCTTTCTTT.

The rearrangement joins TRBV5-1 to TRBJ2-3, with D hard to call. The germline V gene has CDR1 SGHRS and CDR2 YFSETQ. Trimming removed 7 bases from V and 3 bases from J, with 15 bases in between. This CDR3 has 14 amino acids. The CDR3 sequence is CASGRGERTDTQYF. CDR3 sequence (DNA): TGCGCCAGCGGACGAGGAGAGAGGACAGATACGCAGTATTTT.

This clone was picked up a small number of times. The rearrangement uses TRBV6-6 and TRBJ1-5; D possibly corresponds to TRBD1 (6 bases). The CDR3 covers 12 residues. Germline V gene lookup returns CDR1 MNHNY and CDR2 SVGAGI (reference sequence). V lost 9 bases and J 2 bases, leaving 8 bases between the germline ends. The CDR3 sequence: CASEGGNQPQHF. Here the CDR3 DNA reads TGTGCCAGTGAGGGGGGCAATCAGCCCCAGCATTTT.

The rearrangement uses TRBV5-1 and TRBJ2-1; 7 bases agree with TRBD2. The germline V gene encodes CDR1 SGHRS and CDR2 YFSETQ. V was pared by 4 bases and J by 8 bases, with 9 bases of the junction left unmatched. This CDR3 has 14 amino acids. CDR3 in DNA: TGCGCCAGCAGCCCATCGTCTACTAGCGATGAGCAGTTCTTC. It specifies CASSPSSTSDEQFF.

V is TRBV5-1 and J is TRBJ1-2; 9 positions agree with TRBD1. V lost 0 bases and J lost 10; bases outside the gene matches: 7. Looked up from germline, CDR1 is SGHRS and CDR2 is YFSETQ. CDR3 size: 14 residues. CDR3 protein: CASSLGRTGADYTF. The CDR3 DNA is TGCGCCAGCAGCTTGGGTAGGACAGGGGCTGACTACACCTTC.

Of note for this clone: The same CDR3 also results from other DNA sequences found in this sample. The gene calls are TRBV6-5 and TRBJ1-2, with a tentative D call TRBD1 (6 bases). CDR3 length: 13 residues. V lost 6 bases, J lost 3 bases, and 11 bases lay in between. The germline CDR1 and CDR2 sequences are MNHEY and SVGAGI. CDR3 in DNA: TGTGCCAGCAGCCCGGGGGGCGACTATGGCTACACCTTC. Its protein product is CASSPGGDYGYTF.

This clone was seen a few times. V usage is TRBV4-1 and J usage is TRBJ1-2, with 7 bases fitting TRBD1. The J segment lost 10 bases and the V segment lost 3 bases, leaving 8 bases of the junction unmatched. The CDR3 runs 13 residues. The V gene's germline CDR1 is MGHRA and CDR2 YSYEKL. The CDR3 DNA sequence: TGCGCCAGCAGCCAGCGGGGACAGCCTGTCTACACCTTC. Protein product: CASSQRGQPVYTF.

The rearrangement links TRBV3-1 (or the pseudogene TRBV3-2) to TRBJ2-5, with TRBD2 as a possible D gene (5 bases). Trimming shortened V by 1 base and J by 6 bases, and 18 bases separated the two germline ends. Germline CDR1 LGHDT, CDR2 YNNKEL (reference sequence). The CDR3 has 16 residues. The CDR3 region is CASSQAGIATPQTQYF. CDR3 nucleotides: TGTGCCAGCAGCCAAGCCGGGATCGCGACCCCCCAGACCCAGTACTTC.